This T cell receptor (beta chain) emerged from a study of blood T cell repertoires in COVID-19 (dated by TCRdb to 2020 to 2022). Study-wide context: Collaborator samples came from the United States, Italy and Spain and covered acute and convalescent phases of COVID-19. The repertoires were released in a freely available public database meant as a resource for research on the immune response to SARS-CoV-2. The prospective study material was composed of cDNA or gDNA derived from T cells, B-cell-depleted T cells, or PBMCs. Samples came from the ongoing ImmuneRACE study (first 160 participants) plus 1,254 subjects from 6 global collaborators. Where available, HLA class I and class II types were obtained from metadata supplied by the sample provider rather than from assay-based typing. Sample metadata almost always included a de-identified subject ID, COVID-19 status, age in years and sex. The dataset comprised deeply sampled blood TCRbeta repertoires from subjects exposed to, actively infected with, or recovered from COVID-19. On the study overall, not on this receptor specifically: How much clinical and demographic metadata was included differed by source and by participant, and the metadata was provided uncurated.

Details on this clone: Its cognate antigen has yet to be identified. No quality values exist for individual bases; no much larger clone is one base distant.

Another Seattle source contributed samples from volunteer blood donors who had recovered from COVID-19. Whole blood was collected in K2EDTA tubes by collaborating institutions according to the institutions' own protocols. For TCRbeta analysis, collaborators shipped samples as frozen whole blood, isolated PBMCs, or DNA extracted from either of those sample types. TCRbeta CDR3 regions were amplified from genomic DNA using the immunoSEQ Assay, a bias-controlled multiplex PCR. In the paper's pipeline: The number of nucleated cells in each sample was estimated by amplification of reference gene primers within the assay. To quantify the absolute abundance of each unique TCRbeta CDR3 rearrangement, sequence reads were collapsed and filtered. For each sample, productive Simpson clonality was calculated by taking the square root of Simpson's diversity index across productive rearrangements. This is the immuneACCESS table as TCRdb keeps it, with only in-frame sequences that have V and J called. A part of the clones is gone; compared with another copy, unresolved V genes explain less than half, and the rest is unexplained. V, J and clone size were drawn from that table, and D and trimming were deduced from the DNA. The sample table contains roughly 300,000 clones; only one count was recorded for 80% to 90% of them. In total, the top ten clones hold approximately 6.5% of the sample.

The sequence came from a man between 18 and 29 years old who had recovered from COVID-19. Sample: peripheral blood.

Here is the DNA: TGCGCCAGCAGCTTCCGGGACAGTGAAAAACTGTTTTTT. This encodes CASSFRDSEKLFF. The chain employs TRBV4-1 and TRBJ1-4; 7 bases in between match TRBD1. The CDR3 has 13 amino acids, counting the end cysteine and phenylalanine. Only the CDR3 region is kept as DNA, spanning 39 bases read in frame from base 1. From the germline V gene, CDR1 is MGHRA and CDR2 is YSYEKL. V is pruned by 5 bases and J by 7 bases, leaving 4 bases of the junction without a gene match.